The clone carrying this TCR beta chain has ten or more counts. The sample is drawn from a study of human T cells and chemical hapten exposure. Time point here: patch test 1, 2 weeks after DPC sensitization. The treatment was: therapeutic diphenylcyclopropenone sensitization with weekly scalp DPC. The study enrolled 18 to 70-year-old alopecia patients suitable for DPC. Trimming pared 7 bases from V and 4 bases from J, leaving 15 bases between. Per germline, CDR1 SGHRS and CDR2 YFSETQ. The CDR3 spans 13 residues. TCRdb processed the RACE reads anew with MiXCR; each CDR3 protein has one entry. This sample has around 300,000 distinct CDR3 sequences, with around 7% found just once.

The chain combines TRBV5-1 with TRBJ2-7, with D perhaps TRBD2 (6 bases). The sequences come from whole blood, collected in connection with sensitization to the hapten diphenylcyclopropenone (DPC). The TCR comes from a woman between 18 and 29 years old with alopecia areata. Some clones in this sample may be carry-over from other donors' samples. The CDR3 sequence: CASYDPTSYEQYF. CDR3 in DNA: TGCGCCAGCTACGACCCGACTAGTTACGAGCAGTACTTC.